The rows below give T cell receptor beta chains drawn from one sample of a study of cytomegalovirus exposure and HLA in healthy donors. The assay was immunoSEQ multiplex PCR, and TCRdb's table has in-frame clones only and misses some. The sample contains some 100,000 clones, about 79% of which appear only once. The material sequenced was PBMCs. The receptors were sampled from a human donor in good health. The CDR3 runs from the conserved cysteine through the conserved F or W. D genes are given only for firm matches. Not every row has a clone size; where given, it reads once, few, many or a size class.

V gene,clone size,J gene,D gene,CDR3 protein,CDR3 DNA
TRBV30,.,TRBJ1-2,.,CAWTHVAGQPNYGYTF,TGTGCCTGGACACACGTTGCTGGGCAACCTAACTATGGCTACACCTTC
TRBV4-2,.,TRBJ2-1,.,CASSHNLGGSSYNEQFF,TGTGCCAGCAGCCATAACCTAGGCGGAAGCTCCTACAATGAGCAGTTCTTC
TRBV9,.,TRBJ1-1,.,CASSVGPSTEAFF,TGTGCCAGCAGCGTAGGTCCCAGCACTGAAGCTTTCTTT
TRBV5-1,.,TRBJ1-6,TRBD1,CASSGDSYNSPLHF,TGCGCCAGCAGCGGGGACAGTTATAATTCACCCCTCCACTTT
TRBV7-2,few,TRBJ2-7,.,CASSPHNSYEQYF,TGTGCCAGCAGCCCCCACAACTCCTACGAGCAGTACTTC
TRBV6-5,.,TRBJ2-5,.,CASRRTVPETQYF,TGTGCCAGCAGAAGGACAGTTCCGGAGACCCAGTACTTC
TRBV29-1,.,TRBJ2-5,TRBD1,CSVEGRQGPSGETQYF,TGCAGCGTTGAAGGTCGACAGGGCCCGTCGGGAGAGACCCAGTACTTC
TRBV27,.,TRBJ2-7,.,CASSDLLDFPGVWGEQYF,TGTGCCAGCAGTGACCTTTTAGACTTCCCGGGGGTGTGGGGGGAGCAGTACTTC
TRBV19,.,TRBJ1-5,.,CASSQSQVQPNQPQHF,TGTGCCAGTAGTCAATCACAAGTCCAACCCAATCAGCCCCAGCATTTT
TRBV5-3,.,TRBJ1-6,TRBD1,CARSGTGQGANSPLHF,TGTGCCAGAAGCGGAACCGGACAGGGGGCCAATTCACCCCTCCACTTT
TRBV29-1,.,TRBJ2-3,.,CSVTGGTDTQYF,TGCAGCGTTACGGGGGGCACAGATACGCAGTATTTT
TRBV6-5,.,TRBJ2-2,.,CASSNRAGELFF,TGTGCCAGCAGTAACAGGGCCGGGGAGCTGTTTTTT
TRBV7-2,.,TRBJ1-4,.,CASSFRRGDEKLFF,TGTGCCAGCAGCTTTCGGAGGGGCGATGAAAAACTGTTTTTT
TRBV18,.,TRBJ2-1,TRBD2,CASSTSGARNEQFF,TGTGCCAGCAGTACTAGCGGGGCGAGAAATGAGCAGTTCTTC
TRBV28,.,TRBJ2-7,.,CASSFEGPSIGDEQYF,TGTGCCAGCAGTTTCGAGGGCCCTTCGATTGGAGACGAGCAGTACTTC
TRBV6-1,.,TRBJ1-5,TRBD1,CASSESRGGNQPQHF,TGTGCCAGCAGTGAAAGCAGGGGGGGCAATCAGCCCCAGCATTTT
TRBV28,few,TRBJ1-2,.,CGAGILGGYTF,TGTGGAGCGGGGATCCTAGGTGGCTACACCTTC
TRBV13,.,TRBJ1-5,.,CASSLPGAPQPQHF,TGTGCCAGCAGCTTACCAGGGGCCCCACAGCCCCAGCATTTT
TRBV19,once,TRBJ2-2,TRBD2,CASSPLREATGELFF,TGTGCCAGTAGTCCTCTGCGGGAGGCCACCGGGGAGCTGTTTTTT
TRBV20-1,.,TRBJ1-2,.,CSADSGYTF,TGCAGTGCTGACTCCGGCTACACCTTC
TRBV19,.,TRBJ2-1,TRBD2,CASSTSGMRSYNEQFF,TGTGCCAGTAGTACTAGCGGGATGCGCTCCTACAATGAGCAGTTCTTC
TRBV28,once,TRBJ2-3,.,CATGEGSADTQYF,TGTGCCACAGGAGAGGGTAGCGCAGATACGCAGTATTTT
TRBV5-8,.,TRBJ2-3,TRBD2,CASSFLAGASTDTQYF,TGTGCCAGCAGCTTCCTAGCGGGGGCGAGCACAGATACGCAGTATTTT
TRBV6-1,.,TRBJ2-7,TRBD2,CASSEARGGPQDF,TGTGCCAGCAGTGAAGCTCGGGGGGGACCCCAAGACTTC
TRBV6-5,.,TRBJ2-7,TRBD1,CASSHGQGRYEQYF,TGTGCCAGCAGTCACGGACAGGGCCGGTACGAGCAGTACTTC
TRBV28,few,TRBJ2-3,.,CASSFLGTSTDTQYF,TGTGCCAGCAGTTTCCTTGGGACTAGCACAGATACGCAGTATTTT
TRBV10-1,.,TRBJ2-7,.,CASIRRVPPDEQYF,TGCGCCAGCATAAGACGGGTTCCCCCTGACGAGCAGTACTTC
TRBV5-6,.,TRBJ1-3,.,CASSLRGPGNTIYF,TGTGCCAGCAGCTTGAGGGGTCCTGGAAACACCATATATTTT
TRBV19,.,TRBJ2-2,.,CASRRTPNTGELFF,TGTGCCAGTAGGCGGACTCCGAACACCGGGGAGCTGTTTTTT
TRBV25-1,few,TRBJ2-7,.,CASSESSYEQYF,TGTGCCAGCAGTGAGTCTAGCTACGAGCAGTACTTC
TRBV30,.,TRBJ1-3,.,CAWSAFVAGSGNTIYF,TGTGCCTGGAGTGCATTCGTCGCGGGGTCTGGAAACACCATATATTTT
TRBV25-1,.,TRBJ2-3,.,CASSEGGFASTDTQYF,TGTGCCAGCAGTGAAGGAGGGTTTGCTAGCACAGATACGCAGTATTTT
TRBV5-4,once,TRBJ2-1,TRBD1,CASSRTGSYNEQFF,TGTGCCAGCAGCCGGACAGGCTCCTACAATGAGCAGTTCTTC
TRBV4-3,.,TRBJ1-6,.,CASSQVAGHPYNSPLHF,TGCGCCAGCAGCCAAGTTGCAGGGCACCCCTATAATTCACCCCTCCACTTT
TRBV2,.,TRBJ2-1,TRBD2,CASRPGLASSNEQFF,TGTGCCAGCAGGCCGGGACTAGCAAGTAGCAATGAGCAGTTCTTC
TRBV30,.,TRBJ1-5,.,CAATAGHNQPQHF,TGTGCCGCCACCGCGGGCCATAATCAGCCCCAGCATTTT
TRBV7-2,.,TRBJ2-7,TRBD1,CASSRDRVSEQYF,TGTGCCAGCAGCCGGGACAGGGTGAGCGAGCAGTACTTC
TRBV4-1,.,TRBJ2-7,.,CASSQDIGEQYF,TGCGCCAGCAGCCAAGATATCGGCGAGCAGTACTTC
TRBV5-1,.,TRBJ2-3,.,CASSFTSADTQYF,TGCGCCAGCAGCTTCACTAGTGCAGATACGCAGTATTTT
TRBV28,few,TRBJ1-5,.,CASSLQGTSNQPQHF,TGTGCCAGCAGTTTGCAGGGTACGAGCAATCAGCCCCAGCATTTT
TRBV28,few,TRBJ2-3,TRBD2,CASSLRAGGQNTQYF,TGTGCCAGCAGTTTAAGAGCGGGAGGGCAAAATACGCAGTATTTT
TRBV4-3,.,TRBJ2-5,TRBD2,CASSQELLAGGGGETQYF,TGCGCCAGCAGCCAAGAGCTCCTAGCGGGGGGAGGAGGAGAGACCCAGTACTTC
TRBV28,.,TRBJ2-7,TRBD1,CASSFTARRDRRYEQYF,TGTGCCAGCAGTTTCACAGCCCGCCGGGACAGGCGGTACGAGCAGTACTTC
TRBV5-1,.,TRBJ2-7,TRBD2,CASSLELASAYEQYF,TGCGCCAGCAGCTTGGAACTAGCGAGCGCCTACGAGCAGTACTTC
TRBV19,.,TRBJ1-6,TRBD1,CASSMLGQGTNSPLHF,TGTGCCAGTAGTATGCTGGGACAGGGGACCAATTCACCCCTCCACTTT
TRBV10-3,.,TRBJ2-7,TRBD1,CAIRPGQSDEQYF,TGTGCCATCAGGCCGGGACAGTCCGACGAGCAGTACTTC
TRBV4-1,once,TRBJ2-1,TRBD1,CASSQVGTGVRNEQFF,TGCGCCAGCAGCCAAGTTGGGACAGGGGTTCGTAATGAGCAGTTCTTC
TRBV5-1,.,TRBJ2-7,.,CASSLMGAAGEQYF,TGCGCCAGCAGCTTGATGGGGGCCGCAGGCGAGCAGTACTTC
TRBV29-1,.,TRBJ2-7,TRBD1,CSVSGPLTGGLYEQYF,TGCAGCGTTTCGGGACCACTGACAGGGGGTCTCTACGAGCAGTACTTC
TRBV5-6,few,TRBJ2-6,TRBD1,CASSLGGTASSGANVLTF,TGTGCCAGCAGCTTGGGAGGGACAGCTAGCTCTGGGGCCAACGTCCTGACTTTC
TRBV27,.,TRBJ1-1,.,CASSPRIGFEAFF,TGTGCCAGCAGCCCTAGGATCGGCTTTGAAGCTTTCTTT
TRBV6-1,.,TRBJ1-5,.,CASSEVRQPQHF,TGTGCCAGCAGTGAAGTCCGTCAGCCCCAGCATTTT
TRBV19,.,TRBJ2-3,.,CASSSGDTDTQYF,TGTGCCAGTAGCTCGGGAGACACAGATACGCAGTATTTT